A single sample gave rise to the 8 T cell receptor beta chains below, sequenced in a study of blood T cell repertoires in COVID-19. Only in-frame clones appear in the TCRdb table, and some are missing; sequencing was by immunoSEQ multiplex PCR. The table lists roughly 86,000 clones, around 87% of them singletons, with 4.5% to 5.5% in the top ten. The sample was peripheral blood. Receptor source: a man aged 35-49 years with acute or convalescent COVID-19.

The chain links TRBV4-1 to TRBJ2-1, with D perhaps TRBD2 (6 bases). V lost 5 bases to trimming and J lost 8 bases, with 10 bases between them. Per the germline V gene, CDR1 is MGHRA and CDR2 is YSYEKL. The CDR3 sequence is 12 residues long. Here the CDR3 DNA reads TGCGCCAGCAGCTTCGGAGGGGATGAGCAGTTCTTC. Translation gives CASSFGGDEQFF.

The chain recombines TRBV19 with TRBJ1-1; D remains ambiguous. The length of the CDR3 is 14 residues. Looked up from germline, CDR1 is LNHDA and CDR2 is SQIVND (reference sequence). V lost 7 bases to trimming and J lost 0 bases, with 12 bases between them. In nucleotides, the CDR3 is TGTGCCAGTAATCGGGAGATAATGAACACTGAAGCTTTCTTT. Its protein product is CASNREIMNTEAFF.

The chain recombines TRBV7-9 with TRBJ1-1; no clear D gene. CDR1 and CDR2 (germline): SEHNR, FQNEAQ (reference sequence). V was clipped by 2 bases and J by 1 base, with 14 bases between them. The length of the CDR3 is 16 residues. CDR3 sequence reads: CASSLSPAAANTEAFF. CDR3 in DNA: TGTGCCAGCAGCTTAAGTCCAGCGGCAGCGAACACTGAAGCTTTCTTT.

The V call is TRBV9, the J call TRBJ2-1; 8 bases align to TRBD2. Trimming cost V 0 bases and J 2 bases; bases outside gene matches: 4. Germline V gene data show CDR1 as SGDLS and CDR2 as YYNGEE. CDR3 size: 16 residues. The DNA of the CDR3 is TGTGCCAGCAGCGTAGCAGCGGGAGAAACCTACAATGAGCAGTTCTTC. As protein: CASSVAAGETYNEQFF.

The chain employs TRBV30 and TRBJ1-1; TRBD1 agrees at 8 bases. This CDR3 has 13 residues. Germline CDR1 is GTSNPN and CDR2 is SVGIG (reference sequence). V dropped 3 bases and J dropped 1; count of bases not matched to a gene: 1. CDR3 region: CAWSGQGNTEAFF. CDR3 bases: TGTGCCTGGAGCGGACAGGGGAACACTGAAGCTTTCTTT.

This chain uses TRBV5-1 with TRBJ2-5; D remains ambiguous. CDR3 length equals 16 residues. The germline V and J ends were trimmed by 1 base and 2 bases, with 15 bases remaining between them. Germline V gene data show CDR1 as SGHRS and CDR2 as YFSETQ. CDR3 nucleotide sequence: TGCGCCAGCAGCTTGTCAGGTGTACTCACACAAGAGACCCAGTACTTC. It specifies CASSLSGVLTQETQYF.

This chain uses TRBV29-1 with TRBJ1-2; 7 bases agree with TRBD1. The germline CDR1 and CDR2 sequences are SQVTM and ANQGSEA. There are 14 residues in the CDR3. After removal of 7 bases from V and 7 bases from J, the junction contained 15 bases not matched to a gene. The CDR3: CSAWGTGERGGYTF. In DNA form, the CDR3 reads TGCAGCGCCTGGGGAACAGGGGAAAGGGGTGGCTACACCTTC.

The CDR3 DNA sequence: TGCAGCGTTTTCCCAACTGGGGCCAACGTCCTGACTTTC. Protein sequence: CSVFPTGANVLTF. The chain carries TRBV29-1 and TRBJ2-6, with D unresolved. This CDR3 spans 13 amino acids. CDR1 and CDR2 (germline): SQVTM, ANQGSEA. The V and J ends lost 5 bases and 2 bases respectively, with 7 bases between them.